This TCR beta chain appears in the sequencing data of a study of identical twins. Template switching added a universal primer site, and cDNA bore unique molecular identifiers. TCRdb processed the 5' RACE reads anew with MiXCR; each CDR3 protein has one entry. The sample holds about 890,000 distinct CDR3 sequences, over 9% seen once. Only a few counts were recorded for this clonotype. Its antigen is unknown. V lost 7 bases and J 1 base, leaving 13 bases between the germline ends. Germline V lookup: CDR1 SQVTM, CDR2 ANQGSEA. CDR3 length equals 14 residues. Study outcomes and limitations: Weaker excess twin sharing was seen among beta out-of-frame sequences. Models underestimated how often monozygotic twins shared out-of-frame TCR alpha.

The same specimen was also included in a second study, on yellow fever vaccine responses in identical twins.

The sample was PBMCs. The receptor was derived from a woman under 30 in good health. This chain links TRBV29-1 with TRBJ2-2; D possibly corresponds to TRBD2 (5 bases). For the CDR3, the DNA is TGCAGCGCTAGGGCCGCGGGGAACACCGGGGAGCTGTTTTTT. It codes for CSARAAGNTGELFF.